This is a list of T cell receptor beta chains from one sample in a study of blood T cells in healthy people across ages. TCRdb reprocessed the 5' RACE reads via MiXCR and lists one record per CDR3 protein. The sample includes about 1.8 million distinct CDR3 sequences, 49% of them seen just once. The specimen was blood. The receptor set was obtained from a woman aged 40 to 50 in good health. Both conserved end residues are part of each CDR3. The D gene is left open where the match is weak. For some rows the clone size is stated as once, few or many, or as a class when expanded; others skip it.

J: TRBJ2-6
size: many
D: .
V: TRBV7-2
length: 15
DNA: TGTGCCAGCAGCAGAGACCACTCTGGGGCCAACGTCCTGACTTTC
CDR3: CASSRDHSGANVLTF

J: TRBJ1-2
size: .
D: .
V: TRBV20-1
length: 16
DNA: TGCAGTGCTAGAGGACGGAACAGCCAAAATAACTATGGCTACACCTTC
CDR3: CSARGRNSQNNYGYTF

J: TRBJ2-3
size: .
D: .
V: TRBV5-1
length: 12
DNA: TGCGCCAGCAGCCCACAAGGGGATACGCAGTTTTTT
CDR3: CASSPQGDTQFF

J: TRBJ1-5
size: .
D: TRBD1
V: TRBV6-2/TRBV6-3
length: 18
DNA: TGTGCCACCCAGATCGACAGGGCCATTCTATATAGCAATCAGCCCCAGCATTTT
CDR3: CATQIDRAILYSNQPQHF

J: TRBJ1-5
size: .
D: .
V: TRBV15
length: 13
DNA: TGTGCCACCAGCCCCACACTACTTCAGCCCCAGCATTTT
CDR3: CATSPTLLQPQHF

J: TRBJ2-3
size: .
D: TRBD1
V: TRBV10-3
length: 14
DNA: TGTGCCATCAAGTCGGGACAGGGCGCAGATACGCAGTATTTT
CDR3: CAIKSGQGADTQYF

J: TRBJ2-1
size: .
D: .
V: TRBV7-9
length: 14
DNA: TGTGCCAGCAGCCCCCTACCGGGGGGCCATGAGCAGTTCTTC
CDR3: CASSPLPGGHEQFF

J: TRBJ1-2
size: few
D: .
V: TRBV12-3/TRBV12-4
length: 13
DNA: TGTGCCAGCCTGCATACAGGGTTTCATGGCTACACCTTC
CDR3: CASLHTGFHGYTF

J: TRBJ2-5
size: .
D: .
V: TRBV7-2
length: 13
DNA: TGTGCCAGCAGCTCCCCGTCTAGGGGGGCCCAGTACTTC
CDR3: CASSSPSRGAQYF

J: TRBJ1-2
size: .
D: .
V: TRBV12-3/TRBV12-4
length: 16
DNA: TGTGCCAGCAGTTTAGCCTTAACAGGGTTGGGCAATGGCTACACCTTC
CDR3: CASSLALTGLGNGYTF

J: TRBJ2-4
size: .
D: TRBD1
V: TRBV20-1
length: 12
DNA: TGCAGTGCCGGACAGGGGAAAAACATTCAGTACTTC
CDR3: CSAGQGKNIQYF

J: TRBJ1-2
size: few
D: .
V: TRBV7-2
length: 14
DNA: TGTGCCAGCTCGGCAGGACATACCTATCGGGGCTACACCTTC
CDR3: CASSAGHTYRGYTF

J: TRBJ1-5
size: .
D: .
V: TRBV20-1
length: 14
DNA: TGCAGTGCTAGATCCCAAGTGGAGAATCAGCCCCAGCATTTT
CDR3: CSARSQVENQPQHF

J: TRBJ2-3
size: .
D: .
V: TRBV20-1
length: 13
DNA: TGCAGTGCTAGTGGAGGGGGAGGGGATACGCAGTATTTT
CDR3: CSASGGGGDTQYF

J: TRBJ1-1
size: .
D: .
V: TRBV27
length: 15
DNA: TGTGCCAGCAAGCCACTGGACAGAATGAACACTGAAGCTTTCTTT
CDR3: CASKPLDRMNTEAFF

J: TRBJ2-3
size: .
D: .
V: TRBV6-2/TRBV6-3
length: 18
DNA: TGTGCCAGCAGTTACTCACGTCGACAAGGGGATTACACAGATACGCAGTATTTT
CDR3: CASSYSRRQGDYTDTQYF

J: TRBJ1-2
size: .
D: .
V: TRBV20-1
length: 13
DNA: TGCAGTGCTTTTGCCGGACAGAACTATGGCTACACCTTC
CDR3: CSAFAGQNYGYTF

J: TRBJ1-3
size: .
D: TRBD1
V: TRBV5-6
length: 18
DNA: TGTGCCAGCAGGCCCCTCCGGGACAGACACTTAGCTGGAAACACCATATATTTT
CDR3: CASRPLRDRHLAGNTIYF

J: TRBJ1-2
size: few
D: TRBD1
V: TRBV13
length: 20
DNA: TGTGCCAGCAGCTTCTACTTGACAGGGGGTCCCGACGCGGGATCTTATGGCTACACCTTC
CDR3: CASSFYLTGGPDAGSYGYTF

J: TRBJ2-5
size: many
D: .
V: TRBV20-1
length: 14
DNA: TGCAGTGCTCCGGCGGGACTTAGAAAAGAGACCCAGTACTTC
CDR3: CSAPAGLRKETQYF

J: TRBJ2-4
size: .
D: TRBD1
V: TRBV6-2/TRBV6-3
length: 14
DNA: TGTGCCAGCAGTAGATCCGGGACAGGTTACATTCAGTACTTC
CDR3: CASSRSGTGYIQYF

J: TRBJ1-2
size: .
D: .
V: TRBV5-1
length: 18
DNA: TGCGCCAGCAGCACCGTGCCCCTCGGCCCGGGCTCAGGAGTAGGCTACACCTTC
CDR3: CASSTVPLGPGSGVGYTF

J: TRBJ2-3
size: .
D: TRBD2
V: TRBV20-1
length: 15
DNA: TGCAGTGCCCCAAGGGGGACTAGCGGGGTGGATACGCAGTATTTT
CDR3: CSAPRGTSGVDTQYF

J: TRBJ2-7
size: .
D: .
V: TRBV11-2
length: 14
DNA: TGTGCCTGCAGCTTCCCCGGACAGACCTACGAGCAGTACTTC
CDR3: CACSFPGQTYEQYF

J: TRBJ1-5
size: few
D: .
V: TRBV7-2
length: 13
DNA: TGTGCCAGCAGCCGAGATAACAATCAGCCCCAGCATTTT
CDR3: CASSRDNNQPQHF

J: TRBJ1-1
size: .
D: TRBD1
V: TRBV27
length: 16
DNA: TGTGCCAGCAGTCCCACAGGGGGCCTCATGAACACTGAAGCTTTCTTT
CDR3: CASSPTGGLMNTEAFF

J: TRBJ2-3
size: .
D: .
V: TRBV7-9
length: 14
DNA: TGTGCCAGCAGCTTAGACAGGGAGTCAGATACGCAGTATTTT
CDR3: CASSLDRESDTQYF

J: TRBJ2-1
size: .
D: .
V: TRBV5-1
length: 11
DNA: TGCGCCAGCACCTTCGGCGATGAGCAGTTCTTC
CDR3: CASTFGDEQFF

J: TRBJ2-1
size: .
D: .
V: TRBV7-2
length: 16
DNA: TGTGCCAGCAGCTTAATACCAGCCTTAGGGGACAATGAGCAGTTCTTC
CDR3: CASSLIPALGDNEQFF

J: TRBJ2-5
size: once
D: TRBD2
V: TRBV20-1
length: 16
DNA: TGCAGTGCTAGCAAAATAGCGGGGGGGCCTGTGCAGACCCAGTACTTC
CDR3: CSASKIAGGPVQTQYF

J: TRBJ1-5
size: .
D: .
V: TRBV6-2/TRBV6-3
length: 15
DNA: TGTGCCAGCAGTTGGATCCAGGGGAGGGATCAGCCCCAGCATTTT
CDR3: CASSWIQGRDQPQHF

J: TRBJ1-6
size: .
D: TRBD1
V: TRBV7-9
length: 16
DNA: TGTGCCAGCAGCTTAGATTTGGCAGGGGGACATTCACCCCTCCACTTT
CDR3: CASSLDLAGGHSPLHF

J: TRBJ2-1
size: .
D: TRBD2
V: TRBV6-1
length: 19
DNA: TGTGCCAGCAGCGCCGTGGGACTAGCGGGGCCCCCTTCCTACAATGAGCAGTTCTTC
CDR3: CASSAVGLAGPPSYNEQFF

J: TRBJ2-1
size: .
D: TRBD1
V: TRBV29-1
length: 15
DNA: TGCAGCGTGACGTCGGGACAGGGGGCCTACAATGAGCAGTTCTTC
CDR3: CSVTSGQGAYNEQFF

J: TRBJ2-1
size: once
D: .
V: TRBV28
length: 15
DNA: TGTGCCAGCAGTTCCGTCGGGGGAAGTTGGAATGAGCAGTTCTTC
CDR3: CASSSVGGSWNEQFF

J: TRBJ2-3
size: .
D: TRBD2
V: TRBV28
length: 16
DNA: TGTGCCAGCAATTTATATCAGCGGGGGGGCTCAGATACGCAGTATTTT
CDR3: CASNLYQRGGSDTQYF

J: TRBJ2-5
size: .
D: .
V: TRBV18
length: 16
DNA: TGTGCCAGCTCACCATTGGACAGTAACCTCCAAGAGACCCAGTACTTC
CDR3: CASSPLDSNLQETQYF